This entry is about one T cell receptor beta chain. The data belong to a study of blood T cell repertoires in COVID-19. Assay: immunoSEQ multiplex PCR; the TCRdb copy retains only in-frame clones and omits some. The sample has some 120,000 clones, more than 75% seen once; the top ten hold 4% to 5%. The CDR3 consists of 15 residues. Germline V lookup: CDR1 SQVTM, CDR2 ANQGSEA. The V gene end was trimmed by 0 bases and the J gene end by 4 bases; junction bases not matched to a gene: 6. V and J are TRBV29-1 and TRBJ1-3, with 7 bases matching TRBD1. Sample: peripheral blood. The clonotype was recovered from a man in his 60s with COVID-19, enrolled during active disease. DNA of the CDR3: TGCAGCGTTGAAGAACAGGGGATCATCGGAAACACCATATATTTT. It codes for CSVEEQGIIGNTIYF.